The 16 T cell receptor beta chains in this list originate from one sample, sequenced in a study of radiation and T cells in renal cell carcinoma. Documented time point: baseline pretreatment blood. The treatment here: 15 Gy SBRT to primary tumor, nephrectomy 4 weeks later. Sequencing was performed with immunoSEQ multiplex PCR; in TCRdb, only in-frame clones are kept and a portion is missing. The sample records approximately 110,000 clones, roughly 85% being singletons. The source was blood, collected from a patient whose treatment included radiotherapy and nephrectomy. The receptors derive from a woman between 55 and 75 years old with renal cell carcinoma.

V gene TRBV6-5 combines with J gene TRBJ2-6, with D hard to call. Trimming took off 5 bases at V and 1 base at J, with 9 bases between the two ends. The CDR3 runs 15 residues. Germline V gene data show CDR1 as MNHEY and CDR2 as SVGAGI. Here the CDR3 reads CASSIDLSGANVLTF. The DNA for the CDR3 is TGTGCCAGCAGTATCGATTTGTCTGGGGCCAACGTCCTGACTTTC.

This rearrangement joins TRBV6-6 to TRBJ1-1, with 8 bases that match TRBD1. CDR3 length: 13 residues. Germline CDR1 reads MNHNY; CDR2 reads SVGAGI (reference sequence). Losses at the gene ends were 8 bases for V and 2 bases for J; bases not matched to a gene: 4. This CDR3 is CASCTGGNTEAFF. In nucleotides, the CDR3 is TGTGCCAGCTGTACAGGGGGTAACACTGAAGCTTTCTTT.

V usage is TRBV28 and J usage is TRBJ1-1; no definite D call. The CDR3 is made up of 12 amino acids. CDR1 MDHEN and CDR2 SYDVKM come from the germline V gene. V lost 4 bases to trimming and J lost 7 bases, with 10 bases between them. In DNA, the CDR3 is TGTGCCAGCAGTTCCCCCGGGCTTGAAGCTTTCTTT. Translation gives CASSSPGLEAFF.

J is TRBJ2-1 and V is TRBV19, with 8 nucleotides matching TRBD2. Germline-derived CDR1 and CDR2 are LNHDA and SQIVND (reference sequence). The CDR3 length is 15 residues. V lost 7 bases and J lost 8; bases outside the gene matches: 13. The CDR3 coding sequence is TGTGCCAGTAATTGGGGAGCGGGAGTATTCGATGAGCAGTTCTTC. It codes for CASNWGAGVFDEQFF.

This rearrangement joins TRBV21-1 to TRBJ2-7. TRBV21-1 is a pseudogene. This CDR3 region has 10 residues. The CDR3 loop reads CASPLGEQYF. Here the CDR3 DNA reads TGTGCCAGCCCTTTAGGCGAGCAGTACTTC.

V and J are TRBV5-4 and TRBJ2-7; 8 nucleotides match TRBD2. J lost 3 bases, V lost 4 bases, and 3 bases had no gene match. The CDR3 spans 13 residues. Per germline, CDR1 SGHNT and CDR2 YYREEE (reference sequence). For the CDR3, the DNA is TGTGCCAGCAGCCCGAGCGGGAGCTACGAGCAGTACTTC. It translates to CASSPSGSYEQYF.

DNA for the CDR3: TGTGCCAGCAGCCAAGATGCGGGTCCCCAAGAGACCCAGTACTTC. This sequence encodes CASSQDAGPQETQYF. V gene TRBV4-2 combines with J gene TRBJ2-5, with D tentatively TRBD2 (5 bases). Germline loops: CDR1 LGHNA, CDR2 YNFKEQ. V lost 0 bases to trimming and J lost 1 base, with 9 bases between them. This CDR3 is 15 amino acids long.

The chain couples TRBV6-1 to TRBJ2-3; D is possibly TRBD1 or TRBD2 (5 bases each). This CDR3 comprises 12 residues. Germline V gene sequence: CDR1 MNHNS, CDR2 SASEGT. The V end was cut by 7 bases, the J end by 6 bases, with 11 bases between. CDR3 protein: CASKVRGDTQYF. DNA for the CDR3: TGTGCCAGCAAGGTCCGGGGCGATACGCAGTATTTT.

The rearrangement uses TRBV19 and TRBJ1-5; 9 nucleotides align to TRBD1. The CDR3 runs to 16 residues. Germline V gene data show CDR1 as LNHDA and CDR2 as SQIVND (reference sequence). J gave up 3 bases and V 6 bases, and 9 bases lay outside the gene matches. CDR3 coding DNA: TGTGCCAGTAGGGCCAGGACAGGGGTAAACAATCAGCCCCAGCATTTT. Protein: CASRARTGVNNQPQHF.

This clone was observed at least ten times. This chain connects TRBV13 to TRBJ2-1; D may be TRBD1 (6 bases). Trimming removed 5 bases from V and 8 bases from J, with 16 bases in between. The CDR3 consists of 14 residues. Germline V gives CDR1 PRHDT, CDR2 FYEKMQ (reference sequence). The CDR3 loop is CASSQRDTRDEQFF. The CDR3 DNA sequence: TGTGCCAGCAGCCAGAGGGACACTAGGGATGAGCAGTTCTTC.

The rearrangement joins TRBV28 to TRBJ1-5; TRBD1 agrees at 8 bases. The CDR3 has 15 residues. The ends lost 3 bases at V and 4 bases at J; junction bases unmatched: 5. Germline lookup yields CDR1 MDHEN and CDR2 SYDVKM. The CDR3: CASSFRRGRNQPQHF. As DNA, the CDR3 is TGTGCCAGCAGTTTCCGCAGGGGGCGAAATCAGCCCCAGCATTTT.

The chain uses TRBV7-9 and TRBJ2-5, with D perhaps matching TRBD2 (5 bases). Germline CDR1 and CDR2: SEHNR and FQNEAQ (reference sequence). The CDR3 has 18 residues. The V end lost 1 base, the J end lost 5 bases, and 23 bases lay between the germline ends. CDR3 in DNA: TGTGCCAGCAGCTTAGACCTGAGGGATATCTTGCAGAGGGAGACCCAGTACTTC. It yields the protein CASSLDLRDILQRETQYF.

This chain joins TRBV25-1 and TRBJ1-2; no clear D gene. This CDR3 has 14 amino acids. CDR1 is MGHDK, CDR2 SYGVNS, per germline. Trimming pared 0 bases from V and 5 bases from J, leaving 10 bases between. The CDR3: CASSEYGGEYGYTF. CDR3 nucleotides: TGTGCCAGCAGTGAATACGGCGGGGAATATGGCTACACCTTC.

Ten or more counts support this clone. The chain employs TRBV28 and TRBJ1-2; the D gene is possibly TRBD1 (5 bases). The CDR3 covers 12 residues. The V and J ends lost 6 bases and 6 bases respectively, with 11 bases between them. Germline loops: CDR1 MDHEN, CDR2 SYDVKM. CDR3 sequence reads: CASSSGTHGYTF. In nucleotides, the CDR3 is TGTGCCAGCAGCTCCGGGACTCATGGCTACACCTTC.

The rearrangement links TRBV27 to TRBJ2-1; D gene unclear. Germline V gene data show CDR1 as MNHEY and CDR2 as SMNVEV (reference sequence). With 5 bases removed from V and 8 bases from J, the gap between germline ends came to 16 bases. The CDR3 runs 14 residues. The CDR3 DNA is TGTGCCAGCAGTGACAAGCTGGCGGTTGATGAGCAGTTCTTC. As protein: CASSDKLAVDEQFF.

The chain joins TRBV6-5 to TRBJ1-3; D might be TRBD1 (5 bases). The CDR3 is 12 amino acids. The germline V and J ends were trimmed by 10 bases and 8 bases, with 15 bases remaining between them. CDR1 is MNHEY, CDR2 SVGAGI, per germline. CDR3 amino acids: CATFRVSDTIYF. CDR3 bases: TGTGCCACCTTCAGGGTTTCAGACACCATATATTTT.